This T cell receptor (beta chain) comes out of a study of blood T cell repertoires in COVID-19. Study as a whole: The origin of the acute and convalescent COVID-19 samples was the United States, Italy and Spain. The cDNA or gDNA used as material had been derived from T cells, B-cell-depleted T cells, or PBMCs.

CDR3 length: 10 amino acids. CDR1 is SQVTM and CDR2 is ANQGSEA in the germline V gene. V was trimmed by 7 bases and J by 10 bases, leaving 13 bases between them. Original processing methods: Using reference gene primer amplification, nucleated cell counts were estimated. TCRdb's copy holds only in-frame clones and misses some; the assay was immunoSEQ multiplex PCR. D and trimming come from the DNA, and the V and J calls and clone size come from that table. The sample records some 100,000 clones, roughly 88% being singletons. The chain recombines TRBV29-1 with TRBJ1-1; TRBD1 might be the D (6 bases). The sequenced sample consisted of peripheral blood. The TCR was taken from a woman aged 70 to 79 with acute or convalescent COVID-19. The CDR3 DNA is TGCAGCGCTGCGGAAGGGGGAGCTTTCTTT. Its protein product is CSAAEGGAFF.